The entry that follows covers one T cell receptor (beta chain) sequence. The sample belongs to a study of blood T cell repertoires in COVID-19. Study in general: COVID-19 samples collected from the United States, Italy and Spain covered acute and convalescent phases. PBMCs, B-cell-depleted T cells, or T cells were the source of the cDNA or gDNA that made up the material.

As handled by the study authors: Estimated nucleated cell counts came from reference gene primer amplification. Clones were read by immunoSEQ multiplex PCR, and TCRdb kept only the in-frame ones, dropping some. The D gene and trimming were derived from the DNA, and the V and J assignments and clone size from that table. The table includes under 200,000 clones, around 84% detected once. V lost 1 base to trimming and J lost 2 bases, with 15 bases between them. Germline assignment: CDR1 SGHRS and CDR2 YFSETQ. The CDR3 is 17 residues long. The sequencing sample was made of peripheral blood. This clonotype was sampled from a woman at least 80 years old with acute or convalescent COVID-19. This chain links TRBV5-1 with TRBJ2-2; maybe TRBD2 (5 bases). The CDR3 coding sequence is TGCGCCAGCAGCTTGAAACTAGTCCGAGCAAACACCGGGGAGCTGTTTTTT. It codes for CASSLKLVRANTGELFF.